These T cell receptor beta chains were read from a single sample in a study of blood T cell repertoires in COVID-19. Libraries were prepared by immunoSEQ multiplex PCR; TCRdb keeps only in-frame clonotypes and omits some of them. The table lists approximately 480,000 clones, about 90% of them singletons, with 0.7% in the top ten. The sequenced material came from PBMCs or T cells enriched from blood (not recorded which). These receptors were obtained from a young woman who had recovered from COVID-19. Both conserved end residues are part of each CDR3. A D gene is named only where the DNA matches it firmly. For some rows the clone size is stated as once, few or many, or as a class when expanded; others skip it.

d_call | clone_size | j_call | v_call | cdr3_aa | cdr3_nt
- | - | TRBJ1-2 | TRBV2 | CASSEDSRVQVYTF | TGTGCCAGCAGTGAAGATTCGAGGGTCCAGGTCTACACCTTC
- | - | TRBJ1-4 | TRBV28 | CASSLGQNNEKLFF | TGTGCCAGCAGTTTAGGGCAGAATAATGAAAAACTGTTTTTT
TRBD1 | - | TRBJ1-1 | TRBV28 | CASSFWVGTGESEAFF | TGTGCCAGCAGTTTTTGGGTAGGGACAGGGGAGTCCGAAGCTTTCTTT
- | - | TRBJ2-7 | TRBV27 | CASSFNRVYEQYF | TGTGCCAGCAGTTTTAACAGGGTTTACGAGCAGTACTTC
- | few | TRBJ2-7 | TRBV11-1 | CASSPGVVGEQYF | TGTGCCAGCAGCCCAGGGGTAGTGGGCGAGCAGTACTTC
TRBD2 | - | TRBJ2-1 | TRBV4-2 | CASSQELGEGYEQFF | TGTGCCAGCAGCCAAGAACTAGGGGAGGGCTATGAGCAGTTCTTC
TRBD2 | - | TRBJ2-7 | TRBV9 | CASSLGLAGVYEQYF | TGTGCCAGCAGCCTCGGACTAGCGGGGGTCTACGAGCAGTACTTC
- | - | TRBJ2-5 | TRBV14 | CASSQFSGLQETQYF | TGTGCCAGCAGCCAGTTCTCGGGACTGCAAGAGACCCAGTACTTC
- | many | TRBJ1-5 | TRBV28 | CASTQVATPSYPQHF | TGTGCCAGCACCCAGGTGGCAACGCCCTCGTATCCCCAGCATTTT
TRBD2 | - | TRBJ2-1 | TRBV7-2 | CASSSRRGGNNEQFF | TGTGCCAGCAGCTCCCGGCGGGGGGGGAACAATGAGCAGTTCTTC
- | few | TRBJ1-1 | TRBV28 | CASSEVDTEAFF | TGTGCCAGCAGCGAGGTCGACACTGAAGCTTTCTTT
- | - | TRBJ2-7 | TRBV9 | CASSIGIESDEQYF | TGTGCCAGCAGCATCGGGATCGAGAGTGACGAGCAGTACTTC
- | - | TRBJ2-5 | TRBV5-1 | CASSLYPRGETQYF | TGCGCCAGCAGCTTGTATCCCAGGGGAGAGACCCAGTACTTC
- | - | TRBJ1-1 | TRBV18 | CASSPAGDLRTEAFF | TGTGCCAGCTCACCCGCGGGGGACCTCCGCACTGAAGCTTTCTTT
TRBD1 | - | TRBJ1-2 | TRBV30 | CAWRTDRGPSYGYTF | TGTGCCTGGAGGACCGACAGGGGGCCAAGCTATGGCTACACCTTC
- | - | TRBJ1-1 | TRBV6-5 | CASSYSWQGEAEAFF | TGTGCCAGCAGTTACTCGTGGCAGGGCGAAGCTGAAGCTTTCTTT
- | - | TRBJ1-6 | TRBV6-5 | CASSYSPGTYNSPLHF | TGTGCCAGCAGTTACAGTCCAGGGACTTATAATTCACCCCTCCACTTT
TRBD1 | once | TRBJ2-7 | TRBV7-9 | CASNSGDRGRPQYYEQYF | TGTGCCAGCAACTCGGGGGACAGGGGGCGCCCCCAATACTACGAGCAGTACTTC
- | once | TRBJ1-6 | TRBV5-1 | CASSRTVEGNSPLHF | TGCGCCAGCAGCCGGACAGTAGAGGGTAATTCACCCCTCCACTTT
TRBD2 | - | TRBJ2-3 | TRBV5-1 | CASSFVSGAGTDTQYF | TGCGCCAGCAGCTTTGTTAGCGGGGCCGGTACAGATACGCAGTATTTT
TRBD1 | - | TRBJ2-7 | TRBV5-4 | CASSLGQGAAYEQYF | TGTGCCAGCAGCTTGGGACAGGGGGCCGCCTACGAGCAGTACTTC
- | - | TRBJ1-4 | TRBV27 | CASSLPQADEKLFF | TGTGCCAGCAGTTTACCACAGGCGGATGAAAAACTGTTTTTT
- | - | TRBJ1-3 | TRBV6-5 | CASIPRGGSGNTIYF | TGTGCCAGCATCCCTAGGGGGGGGTCTGGAAACACCATATATTTT
TRBD1 | - | TRBJ1-2 | TRBV5-5 | CASRGGVFNYGYTF | TGTGCCAGCCGAGGGGGCGTCTTTAACTATGGCTACACCTTC
- | once | TRBJ2-6 | TRBV6-5 | CASSSLGETGANVLTF | TGTGCCAGCAGTTCACTCGGGGAAACTGGGGCCAACGTCCTGACTTTC
- | - | TRBJ2-7 | TRBV28 | CASSSLDSSGYEQYF | TGTGCCAGCAGTTCCTTGGACAGCTCGGGCTACGAGCAGTACTTC
TRBD1 | once | TRBJ1-1 | TRBV28 | CASSFLRTGGKDTEAFF | TGTGCCAGCAGTTTTCTTAGGACAGGGGGCAAGGACACTGAAGCTTTCTTT
- | - | TRBJ2-2 | TRBV4-1 | CASSQAAGELFF | TGCGCCAGCAGCCAAGCCGCCGGGGAGCTGTTTTTT
TRBD1 | once | TRBJ1-2 | TRBV11-2 | CASSWGQPNYGYTF | TGTGCCAGCAGCTGGGGACAGCCTAACTATGGCTACACCTTC
- | - | TRBJ1-5 | TRBV6-5 | CASPPRGQPQHF | TGTGCCAGCCCCCCCCGGGGGCAGCCCCAGCATTTT
- | - | TRBJ1-3 | TRBV5-1 | CASSLAPLGRGSSGNTIYF | TGCGCCAGCAGCTTGGCCCCCCTAGGAAGGGGGTCCTCTGGAAACACCATATATTTT
TRBD2 | few | TRBJ2-3 | TRBV30 | CAREGTGGDTQYF | TGTGCGCGGGAGGGCACGGGAGGAGATACGCAGTATTTT
- | - | TRBJ2-5 | TRBV5-1 | CASSRVSQETQYF | TGCGCCAGCAGCCGCGTCTCGCAAGAGACCCAGTACTTC
- | - | TRBJ2-7 | TRBV12-3/TRBV12-4 | CASSTNTGSEQYF | TGTGCCAGCAGCACTAACACAGGGAGCGAGCAGTACTTC
- | - | TRBJ2-5 | TRBV28 | CASSLYTGTLQETQYF | TGTGCCAGCAGTTTATACACCGGGACACTCCAAGAGACCCAGTACTTC
- | - | TRBJ1-1 | TRBV3-1/TRBV3-2 | CASSQESRGNTEAFF | TGTGCCAGCAGCCAAGAAAGCAGGGGGAACACTGAAGCTTTCTTT
- | - | TRBJ2-7 | TRBV27 | CASSLSRGPPPNEQYF | TGTGCCAGCAGTTTGTCGCGGGGGCCACCCCCAAACGAGCAGTACTTC
- | - | TRBJ2-2 | TRBV5-1 | CASSYQGGSNTGELFF | TGCGCCAGCAGCTACCAGGGGGGTTCGAACACCGGGGAGCTGTTTTTT
- | - | TRBJ2-5 | TRBV28 | CASSLAGGETQYF | TGTGCCAGCAGTTTAGCTGGAGGAGAGACCCAGTACTTC
TRBD1 | - | TRBJ1-4 | TRBV4-2 | CASSQKFTGQGNEKLFF | TGTGCCAGCAGCCAAAAATTCACGGGACAGGGGAATGAAAAACTGTTTTTT
- | few | TRBJ1-1 | TRBV18 | CASSPRGPFGGRTEAFF | TGTGCCAGCTCACCACGAGGACCCTTTGGGGGGAGGACTGAAGCTTTCTTT
TRBD1 | - | TRBJ2-3 | TRBV2 | CASSFRQGADTQYF | TGTGCCAGCAGTTTCAGACAGGGCGCAGATACGCAGTATTTT
- | - | TRBJ2-7 | TRBV7-8 | CASSLGGTSYEQYF | TGTGCCAGCAGCTTAGGGGGCACTTCCTACGAGCAGTACTTC
TRBD1 | - | TRBJ2-5 | TRBV10-3 | CAIRGQGGETQYF | TGTGCCATCAGGGGACAGGGAGGAGAGACCCAGTACTTC
TRBD1 | - | TRBJ1-2 | TRBV29-1 | CSVSRTGGGEGYTF | TGCAGCGTCTCCAGGACAGGGGGCGGGGAAGGCTACACCTTC
TRBD2 | - | TRBJ2-3 | TRBV2 | CASTGLAGGTDTQYF | TGTGCCAGCACCGGACTAGCGGGGGGTACAGATACGCAGTATTTT
- | - | TRBJ2-2 | TRBV19 | CASNLRAGELFF | TGTGCCAGTAACCTCCGGGCCGGGGAGCTGTTTTTT